This TCR beta chain is drawn from a study of immune evolution from preneoplasia to lung adenocarcinoma. Sequencing was performed with immunoSEQ multiplex PCR; in TCRdb, only in-frame clones are kept and a portion is missing. The data contain about 5,800 clones, 75% to 85% of them singletons. Between the mid-2010s and the late 2010s, patients underwent resection in Japan or China. Two lung cancer pathologists independently confirmed each histologic diagnosis. Germline CDR1 reads SGHRS; CDR2 reads YFSETQ. CDR3 size: 16 residues. Trimming took 7 bases from V and 1 from J, leaving 20 bases between them. Overall study findings and caveats: Normal lung had highest clonality; later lesions appeared denser, more diverse. Top clone share appeared to fall from AAH through AIS, MIA, adenocarcinoma.

Of note for this clone: Its antigen is currently unknown.

The sample was FFPE adjacent normal lung tissue. This chain connects TRBV5-1 to TRBJ2-5, with D perhaps TRBD2 (7 bases). The TCR originated in a person aged 60-80 years with lung adenocarcinoma. CDR3 sequence: CASGGASGLLQETQYF. The CDR3 coding sequence is TGCGCCAGCGGGGGGGCCAGCGGGCTCCTCCAAGAGACCCAGTACTTC.